The 3 T cell receptor beta chains below were found in one sample sequenced in a study of CD8+CD57+ T cells in acquired aplastic anemia. Whoever was chosen for sequencing had shown CD8+CD57+ cell expansion by flow cytometry. Genomic DNA acted as the template from which TCR beta VDJ combination and CDR3 sequence profiling were carried out. TCRdb processed the reads anew with MiXCR; each CDR3 protein has one entry. Of approximately 220,000 distinct CDR3 sequences in the sample, approximately 45% were seen once. What was sequenced was sorted CD4+, CD8+, or CD8+CD57+ T cells (not recorded which) from PBMCs. The source is a human donor with aplastic anemia.

This clonotype was counted many times. The rearrangement links TRBV29-1 to TRBJ1-1; no clear D. CDR1 and CDR2 (germline): SQVTM, ANQGSEA. Trimming left V 6 bases short and J 1 base short, with 15 bases between. The CDR3 totals 14 residues. The CDR3 is CSVDPGLRNTEAFF. The CDR3 bases are TGCAGCGTGGACCCGGGATTGCGGAACACTGAAGCTTTCTTT.

This clonotype has a count of ten or more. The CDR3 nucleotides read TGTGCCAGCAGCCAATTGGCAGGGCTTAATTCACCCCTCCACTTT. It translates to CASSQLAGLNSPLHF. The chain combines TRBV14 with TRBJ1-6; weak D call: TRBD1 (5 bases). CDR3 size: 15 residues. The V end lost 2 bases, the J end lost 6 bases, and 11 bases lay between the germline ends. Germline loops: CDR1 SGHDN, CDR2 FVKESK.

The gene calls are TRBV6-2 or TRBV6-3 and TRBJ1-1, with no clear D. This CDR3 has 17 amino acids. The germline V and J ends were trimmed by 2 bases and 4 bases, with 20 bases remaining between them. Germline V gene sequence: CDR1 MNHEY, CDR2 SVGEGT. The CDR3 sequence is CASSYGVPMEGGTEAFF. DNA of the CDR3: TGTGCCAGCAGTTACGGGGTTCCAATGGAGGGCGGCACTGAAGCTTTCTTT.